Listed below are T cell receptor beta chains from one sample, sequenced in a study of blood T cell repertoires in COVID-19. Sequencing used immunoSEQ multiplex PCR; TCRdb keeps in-frame clones, though not all of them. The sample carries 34,000 or so clones, 87% recorded once. Sequenced input: peripheral blood. The receptor source for this set is a man aged 50-59 years with active or convalescent COVID-19. CDR3s include the opening cysteine and the closing phenylalanine or tryptophan. The order of the fields is V gene, clone size, D gene, J gene, CDR3 DNA, CDR3 protein. A D gene is named only where the DNA matches it firmly. Clone size is stated in some rows and not others, as once, few, many or a class when expanded.

v_gene: TRBV27
abundance: .
d_gene: TRBD1
j_gene: TRBJ2-7
CDR3nt: TGTGCCAGCAGCTTCGGGACAGGGGGCGGCGAGCAGTACTTC
CDR3aa: CASSFGTGGGEQYF

v_gene: TRBV28
abundance: .
d_gene: TRBD1
j_gene: TRBJ2-5
CDR3nt: TGTGCCAGCAGTTTCCTGGGGACAGAACGGTACTTC
CDR3aa: CASSFLGTERYF

v_gene: TRBV7-2
abundance: .
d_gene: TRBD1
j_gene: TRBJ1-1
CDR3nt: TGTGCCAGCAGCGGGACAGGGAGCACTGAAGCTTTCTTT
CDR3aa: CASSGTGSTEAFF

v_gene: TRBV19
abundance: .
d_gene: TRBD1
j_gene: TRBJ1-2
CDR3nt: TGTGCCAGTAGTATTGGGGACAGCTATGGCTACACCTTC
CDR3aa: CASSIGDSYGYTF

v_gene: TRBV5-6
abundance: .
d_gene: .
j_gene: TRBJ2-1
CDR3nt: TGTGCCAGCAGCTTGGGGTGGGAGACTCCCTTAAGTAGGCAGTTCTTC
CDR3aa: CASSLGWETPLSRQFF

v_gene: TRBV10-3
abundance: .
d_gene: .
j_gene: TRBJ2-6
CDR3nt: TGTGCCATCAGTGAGTTGGACAGCCCTCCCTCTGGGGCCAACGTCCTGACTTTC
CDR3aa: CAISELDSPPSGANVLTF

v_gene: TRBV5-1
abundance: .
d_gene: TRBD2
j_gene: TRBJ2-7
CDR3nt: TGCGCCAGCAGCTCCTCGACGGGAGGCTCCTACGAGCAGTACTTC
CDR3aa: CASSSSTGGSYEQYF

v_gene: TRBV5-4
abundance: .
d_gene: TRBD1
j_gene: TRBJ1-2
CDR3nt: TGTGCCAGCAGATCCGGGACAGGGAAGAACTATGGCTACACCTTC
CDR3aa: CASRSGTGKNYGYTF

v_gene: TRBV2
abundance: .
d_gene: .
j_gene: TRBJ1-4
CDR3nt: TGTGCCAGCAGGGAGGCTTATGAAAAACTGTTTTTT
CDR3aa: CASREAYEKLFF

v_gene: TRBV5-1
abundance: .
d_gene: TRBD2
j_gene: TRBJ2-7
CDR3nt: TGCGCCAGCAGCTTGGGGACTAGTAACGAGCAGTACTTC
CDR3aa: CASSLGTSNEQYF

v_gene: TRBV14
abundance: .
d_gene: .
j_gene: TRBJ2-5
CDR3nt: TGTGCCAGCAGCCAAGAGCCTAGCCACACCTTTTACCAAGAGACCCAGTACTTC
CDR3aa: CASSQEPSHTFYQETQYF

v_gene: TRBV7-3
abundance: .
d_gene: TRBD1
j_gene: TRBJ1-2
CDR3nt: TGTGCCAGCAGCCCTAGGGACAGGGGAAGTGGGGGCTACACCTTC
CDR3aa: CASSPRDRGSGGYTF

v_gene: TRBV4-1
abundance: .
d_gene: TRBD2
j_gene: TRBJ2-3
CDR3nt: TGCGCCAGCAGCCAAGGGGTAGCGGGGCCGAATACGCAGTATTTT
CDR3aa: CASSQGVAGPNTQYF

v_gene: TRBV7-2
abundance: .
d_gene: TRBD1
j_gene: TRBJ2-1
CDR3nt: TGTGCCAGCAGCTTAGGGACAGGGAATTACAATGAGCAGTTCTTC
CDR3aa: CASSLGTGNYNEQFF

v_gene: TRBV4-1
abundance: .
d_gene: TRBD1
j_gene: TRBJ2-5
CDR3nt: TGCGCCAGCAGCCATATGAACAGGGGGGAGCAAGAGACCCAGTACTTC
CDR3aa: CASSHMNRGEQETQYF

v_gene: TRBV27
abundance: .
d_gene: TRBD2
j_gene: TRBJ2-3
CDR3nt: TGTGCCAGCAGTTCTACTCCACGGTTGAGGGAGGGTACAGATACGCAGTATTTT
CDR3aa: CASSSTPRLREGTDTQYF

v_gene: TRBV18
abundance: .
d_gene: .
j_gene: TRBJ2-3
CDR3nt: TGTGCCAGCTCACCACTCTCCGCGAAGGGGGGGGATACGCAGTATTTT
CDR3aa: CASSPLSAKGGDTQYF

v_gene: TRBV6-2/TRBV6-3
abundance: .
d_gene: TRBD1
j_gene: TRBJ1-6
CDR3nt: TGTGCCAGCAGTGGAGGGGGCTTCTATAATTCACCCCTCCACTTT
CDR3aa: CASSGGGFYNSPLHF

v_gene: TRBV19
abundance: .
d_gene: .
j_gene: TRBJ2-1
CDR3nt: TGTGCCAGTAGTATAGCCCCTACGACCTTTGGCGTAGGGGACAATGAGCAGTTCTTC
CDR3aa: CASSIAPTTFGVGDNEQFF

v_gene: TRBV6-5
abundance: .
d_gene: .
j_gene: TRBJ1-6
CDR3nt: TGTGCCAGCAGGGACAGTTTTTCACCCCTCCACTTT
CDR3aa: CASRDSFSPLHF

v_gene: TRBV4-3
abundance: .
d_gene: .
j_gene: TRBJ2-7
CDR3nt: TGCGCCAGCAGCCAAGCCCCGCGGGACAGCTACGAGCAGTACTTC
CDR3aa: CASSQAPRDSYEQYF

v_gene: TRBV27
abundance: .
d_gene: .
j_gene: TRBJ1-6
CDR3nt: TGTGCCAGCAGTTTTGGGGCGGTGAATTCACCCCTCCACTTT
CDR3aa: CASSFGAVNSPLHF

v_gene: TRBV28
abundance: .
d_gene: .
j_gene: TRBJ1-2
CDR3nt: TGTGCCAGCACCGACAGCCTTGCGGGCTACACCTTC
CDR3aa: CASTDSLAGYTF

v_gene: TRBV5-1
abundance: .
d_gene: .
j_gene: TRBJ2-5
CDR3nt: TGCGCCAGCAGCTTGGGGCTAGCGCCCCTCCAAGAGACCCAGTACTTC
CDR3aa: CASSLGLAPLQETQYF

v_gene: TRBV13
abundance: .
d_gene: .
j_gene: TRBJ1-2
CDR3nt: TGTGCCAGCAGGGGCCGCCAAGGCCAAAGGAGCTACACCTTC
CDR3aa: CASRGRQGQRSYTF

v_gene: TRBV18
abundance: .
d_gene: .
j_gene: TRBJ1-2
CDR3nt: TGTGCCAGCTCACCAGACAGCCCTCCTGCGATAAGTGGCTACACCTTC
CDR3aa: CASSPDSPPAISGYTF

v_gene: TRBV3-1/TRBV3-2
abundance: .
d_gene: TRBD2
j_gene: TRBJ2-3
CDR3nt: TGTGCCAGCAGCCAAGGAAGACTAGCGGGAAGGGATACGCAGTATTTT
CDR3aa: CASSQGRLAGRDTQYF

v_gene: TRBV29-1
abundance: .
d_gene: .
j_gene: TRBJ2-7
CDR3nt: TGCAGCGTTGAAGGTCAGGGCTACGAGCAGTACTTC
CDR3aa: CSVEGQGYEQYF

v_gene: TRBV3-1/TRBV3-2
abundance: .
d_gene: TRBD1
j_gene: TRBJ2-2
CDR3nt: TGTGCCAGCAGCCAAGGGGACAGGGGCTGGCAGCTGTTTTTT
CDR3aa: CASSQGDRGWQLFF

v_gene: TRBV28
abundance: once
d_gene: TRBD1
j_gene: TRBJ2-1
CDR3nt: TGTGCCAGCAGAACCGGGACAGGGTTCCCGGTTTCCTTAAGCTCCTACAATGAGCAGTTCTTC
CDR3aa: CASRTGTGFPVSLSSYNEQFF

v_gene: TRBV7-9
abundance: .
d_gene: TRBD1
j_gene: TRBJ2-1
CDR3nt: TGTGCCAGCAGCTTAGGGACAGGGTTCTCCTACAATGAGCAGTTCTTC
CDR3aa: CASSLGTGFSYNEQFF

v_gene: TRBV19
abundance: .
d_gene: TRBD1
j_gene: TRBJ2-7
CDR3nt: TGTGCCAGTAGTATACCGGGACAGGGGCAATACGAGCAGTACTTC
CDR3aa: CASSIPGQGQYEQYF